The 4 T cell receptor beta chains given below trace back to one sample, sequenced in a study of cytomegalovirus exposure and HLA in healthy donors. The primer mix had 60 Vbeta and 13 Jbeta primers. Method: immunoSEQ multiplex PCR; TCRdb's copy keeps in-frame clones and lacks some. The repertoire includes approximately 81,000 clones, approximately 81% of them detected once, and more than 5.5% sits in the top ten. Sequencing used PBMCs. Receptor source: a woman in her forties or fifties in good health and CMV-seropositive.

This chain uses TRBV5-4 with TRBJ2-1; TRBD2 aligns across 13 bases. Germline V lookup: CDR1 SGHNT, CDR2 YYREEE (reference sequence). The CDR3 loop spans 17 amino acids. V was pared by 1 base and J by 9 bases, with 10 bases of the junction left unmatched. CDR3 region: CASSLRVLAGGPGEQFF. The CDR3 DNA sequence: TGTGCCAGCAGCTTGCGAGTACTAGCGGGAGGGCCGGGTGAGCAGTTCTTC.

The CDR3 region is CAWSVSPSTSYEQYF. DNA of the CDR3: TGTGCCTGGAGTGTCTCTCCTTCTACTTCCTACGAGCAGTACTTC. The genes are TRBV30 and TRBJ2-7; no clear D gene. The CDR3 consists of 15 residues. The germline V gene encodes CDR1 GTSNPN and CDR2 SVGIG (reference sequence). The V end lost 0 bases, the J end lost 1 base, and 13 bases lay between the germline ends.

This clone showed up just once. The chain uses TRBV28 and TRBJ1-5; possible D gene TRBD1, 5 bases. The germline V gene has CDR1 MDHEN and CDR2 SYDVKM. The V end lost 5 bases, the J end lost 5 bases, and 16 bases lay between the germline ends. This CDR3 has 15 residues. CDR3 DNA: TGTGCCAGCAGTCCCTCTGGGCAGGGTGATCAGCCCCAGCATTTT. Encoded protein: CASSPSGQGDQPQHF. Complete variable domain (other parts from reference TRBV28 and TRBJ1-5): DVKVTQSSRYLVKRTGEKVFLECVQDMDHENMFWYRQDPGLGLRLIYFSYDVKMKEKGDIPEGYSVSREKKERFSLILESASTNQTSMYLCASSPSGQGDQPQHFGDGTRLSIL.

Written as DNA, the CDR3 is TGTGCCAGCAGTTACTCGACAGGGGAAAACACCATATATTTT. Its protein product is CASSYSTGENTIYF. The chain couples TRBV6-6 to TRBJ1-3, with 8 bases aligning to TRBD1. The length of the CDR3 is 14 residues. Germline CDR1 and CDR2: MNHNY and SVGAGI (reference sequence). V shed 0 bases, J shed 6 bases, and the junction held 1 base outside the gene matches.